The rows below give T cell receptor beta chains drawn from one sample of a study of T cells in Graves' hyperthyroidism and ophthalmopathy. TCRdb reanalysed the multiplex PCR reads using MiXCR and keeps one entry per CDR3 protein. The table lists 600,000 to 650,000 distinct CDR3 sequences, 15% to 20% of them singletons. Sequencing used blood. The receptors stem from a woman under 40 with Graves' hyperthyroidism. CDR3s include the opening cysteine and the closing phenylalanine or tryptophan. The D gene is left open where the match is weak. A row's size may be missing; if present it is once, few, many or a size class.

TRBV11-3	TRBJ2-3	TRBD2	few	CASSPDSASGRYTQYF	TGTGCCAGCAGCCCCGATAGTGCTAGCGGGAGGTATACGCAGTATTTT
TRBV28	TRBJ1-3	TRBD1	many	CASSETGSGGNTIYF	TGTGCCAGCAGCGAGACAGGGTCGGGGGGAAACACCATATATTTT
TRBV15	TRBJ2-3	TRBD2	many	CATSREVGLARGKGGTQYF	TGTGCCACCAGCAGAGAAGTCGGACTAGCAAGGGGGAAGGGGGGTACGCAGTATTTT
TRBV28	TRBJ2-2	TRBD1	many	CASRLQGTTGELFF	TGTGCCAGCAGATTACAGGGGACCACCGGGGAGCTGTTTTTT
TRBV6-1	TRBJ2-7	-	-	CASSVTASYEQYF	TGTGCCAGCAGTGTTACGGCCTCCTACGAGCAGTACTTC
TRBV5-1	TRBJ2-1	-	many	CASSLVEVSAGPYNEQFF	TGCGCCAGCAGCTTGGTCGAGGTATCTGCAGGGCCATACAATGAGCAGTTCTTC
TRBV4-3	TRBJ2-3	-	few	CASSPKGRLTDTQYF	TGCGCCAGCTCCCCGAAGGGGAGGTTGACAGATACGCAGTATTTT
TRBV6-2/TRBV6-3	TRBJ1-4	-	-	CASTSSYVVEKLFF	TGTGCGAGCACCTCCTCCTACGTCGTCGAAAAACTGTTTTTT
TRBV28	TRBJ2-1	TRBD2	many	CASSATLAAKQFF	TGTGCCAGCAGTGCCACCCTAGCGGCCAAGCAGTTCTTC
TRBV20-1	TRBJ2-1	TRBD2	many	CSAELAGVSNEQFF	TGCAGTGCAGAACTAGCGGGAGTCAGTAATGAGCAGTTCTTC
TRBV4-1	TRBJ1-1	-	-	CASSQDFGRVTEAFF	TGCGCCAGCAGCCAAGATTTTGGGAGGGTCACTGAAGCTTTCTTT
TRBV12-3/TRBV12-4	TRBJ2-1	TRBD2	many	CASRMAGGYYNEQFF	TGTGCCAGCAGGATGGCGGGGGGTTATTACAATGAGCAGTTCTTC
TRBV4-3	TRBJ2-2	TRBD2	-	CASSQDAREGTGELFF	TGCGCCAGCAGCCAAGATGCACGGGAGGGCACCGGGGAGCTGTTTTTT
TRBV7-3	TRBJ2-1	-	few	CASSALGGDEQFF	TGTGCCAGCAGCGCCCTTGGAGGCGATGAGCAGTTCTTC
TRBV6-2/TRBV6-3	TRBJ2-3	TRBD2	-	CASSYEEGRGLAGVRGADTQYF	TGTGCCAGCAGTTACGAGGAAGGACGAGGACTAGCGGGAGTACGGGGGGCAGATACGCAGTATTTT
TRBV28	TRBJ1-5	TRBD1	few	CASWEGGRGRQPQHF	TGTGCCAGCTGGGAAGGGGGCAGGGGACGTCAGCCCCAGCATTTT
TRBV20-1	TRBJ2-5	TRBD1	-	CSAPEQGAQETQYF	TGCAGTGCTCCGGAACAGGGGGCCCAAGAGACCCAGTACTTC
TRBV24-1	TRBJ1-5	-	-	CATSDPDSANQPQHF	TGTGCCACCAGTGACCCTGACAGCGCGAATCAGCCCCAGCATTTT
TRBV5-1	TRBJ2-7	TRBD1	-	CASSMNPGTGSYEQYF	TGCGCCAGCAGCATGAATCCCGGGACAGGATCCTACGAGCAGTACTTC
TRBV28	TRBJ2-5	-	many	CASSLAGQTQETQYF	TGTGCCAGCAGTTTGGCGGGACAGACGCAAGAGACCCAGTACTTC
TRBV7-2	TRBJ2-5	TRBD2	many	CASSLTSGDETQYF	TGTGCCAGCAGCTTAACTAGCGGGGATGAGACCCAGTACTTC
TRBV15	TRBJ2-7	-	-	CATSRDYPSSYEQYF	TGTGCCACCAGCAGGGACTACCCGAGCTCCTACGAGCAGTACTTC
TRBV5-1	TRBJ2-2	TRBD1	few	CASSLSPGQGGGELFF	TGCGCCAGCAGCTTGTCCCCGGGACAGGGGGGCGGGGAGCTGTTTTTT
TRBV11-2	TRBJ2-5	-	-	CASSLDLGTGETQYF	TGTGCCAGCAGCTTAGATTTGGGGACTGGGGAGACCCAGTACTTC
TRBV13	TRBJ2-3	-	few	CASTAFTDTQYF	TGTGCCAGCACCGCCTTCACAGATACGCAGTATTTT
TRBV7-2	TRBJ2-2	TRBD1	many	CASSSRTGYGAGELFF	TGTGCCAGCAGCTCCCGGACAGGGTATGGAGCCGGGGAGCTGTTTTTT
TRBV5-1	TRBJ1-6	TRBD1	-	CASSLWGRGTNSPLHF	TGCGCCAGCAGCTTGTGGGGCAGGGGGACTAATTCACCCCTCCACTTT
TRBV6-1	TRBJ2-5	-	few	CASSFSVSETQYF	TGTGCCAGCAGTTTTAGCGTGTCAGAGACCCAGTACTTC
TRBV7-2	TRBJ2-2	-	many	CASAREQNTGELFF	TGTGCCAGCGCCAGGGAGCAGAACACCGGGGAGCTGTTTTTT
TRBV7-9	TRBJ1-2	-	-	CASSDPTGYGYTF	TGTGCCAGCAGCGACCCGACGGGATATGGCTACACCTTC
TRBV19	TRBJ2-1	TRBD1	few	CASMGLRGQDNEQFF	TGTGCCAGTATGGGCCTCAGGGGGCAAGACAATGAGCAGTTCTTC
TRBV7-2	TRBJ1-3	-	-	CASSFQPDSSGNTIYF	TGTGCCAGCAGCTTCCAACCGGACAGCTCTGGAAACACCATATATTTT
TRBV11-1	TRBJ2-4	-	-	CASSLWDGNIQYF	TGTGCCAGCAGCTTATGGGACGGAAACATTCAGTACTTC
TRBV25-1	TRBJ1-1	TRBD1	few	CASRVTGGTEAFF	TGTGCCAGCAGAGTCACAGGGGGCACTGAAGCTTTCTTT
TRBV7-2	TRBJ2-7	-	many	CASSLGGTEPYEQYF	TGTGCCAGCAGCTTAGGCGGGACCGAACCCTACGAGCAGTACTTC
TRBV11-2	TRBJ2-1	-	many	CASSVLSEQFF	TGTGCCAGCAGCGTCCTCTCTGAGCAGTTCTTC
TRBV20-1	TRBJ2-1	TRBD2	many	CSARPFSGSIDEQFF	TGCAGTGCTAGACCTTTTAGCGGGAGTATCGATGAGCAGTTCTTC
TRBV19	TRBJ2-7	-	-	CASSASGLAYEQYF	TGTGCCAGTAGTGCGTCAGGTTTAGCCTACGAGCAGTACTTC
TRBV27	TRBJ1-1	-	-	CASSLLGLPTEAFF	TGTGCCAGCAGTTTACTAGGGCTTCCAACTGAAGCTTTCTTT
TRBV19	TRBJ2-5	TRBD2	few	CASSTQREWETQYF	TGTGCCAGTAGTACTCAGCGGGAGTGGGAGACCCAGTACTTC
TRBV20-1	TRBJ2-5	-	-	CSARDPSRGVQETQYF	TGCAGTGCTAGAGATCCAAGCAGGGGGGTACAAGAGACCCAGTACTTC
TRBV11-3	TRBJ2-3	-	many	CASSLTALVYTDTQYF	TGTGCCAGCAGCTTAACAGCCTTAGTTTACACAGATACGCAGTATTTT
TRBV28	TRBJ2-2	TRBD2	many	CASSHGTSVRGGELFF	TGTGCCAGCAGCCACGGGACTAGCGTTCGGGGCGGGGAGCTGTTTTTT
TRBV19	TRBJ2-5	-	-	CASSILRISSDQETQYF	TGTGCCAGTAGTATATTAAGAATAAGCAGCGATCAAGAGACCCAGTACTTC